Listed below are T cell receptor beta chains from one sample, sequenced in a study of T cells in Graves' hyperthyroidism and ophthalmopathy. TCRdb redid the calling of the multiplex PCR reads with MiXCR, one entry per CDR3 protein. This sample has approximately 530,000 distinct CDR3 sequences, with roughly a sixth found just once. Material: blood. The receptors derive from a woman aged 18-30 years with Graves' hyperthyroidism. Both conserved end residues are part of each CDR3.

TRBV20-1,CSAREPSGGTDTQYF
TRBV12-3/TRBV12-4,CASKDSGNTEAFF
TRBV6-1,CASSYDGLDQETQYF
TRBV12-3/TRBV12-4,CASSFGEETQCF
TRBV18,CASSPPSSTEAFF
TRBV5-1,CASSGGRITGELFF
TRBV6-2/TRBV6-3,CASSYSEGSDEQFF
TRBV12-3/TRBV12-4,CASRFRGRAWFGSAYSYNEQFF
TRBV28,CASSPLGGRSNTEAFF
TRBV12-5,CASGLVLGNTGWEQYF
TRBV18,CASSPPGQNYGYTF
TRBV12-3/TRBV12-4,CASSLLPLAGGPSTGELFF
TRBV29-1,CSGGYTGTDTQYF
TRBV6-2/TRBV6-3,CASSYSRAGPYTEAFF
TRBV27,CASSYKTGGFGEAFF
TRBV28,CASSLPRAAGLAGEGELFF
TRBV20-1,CSARDTAASYNEQFF
TRBV7-9,CASSLQVYEQYF
TRBV24-1,CATSDANVGELFF
TRBV20-1,CSAPYPGLAGNSYEQYF
TRBV30,CAWSGQYEQYF
TRBV18,CASSPSTSGGLRETQYF
TRBV7-2,CASSLFLFAETQYF
TRBV20-1,CSAPLAGDVFDEQFF
TRBV29-1,CSVAWGTGNTIYF
TRBV12-3/TRBV12-4,CASKPTGTGGYEQYF
TRBV7-9,CASSSPDRGQETQYF
TRBV5-1,CASSVMGGNTEAFF
TRBV6-2/TRBV6-3,CASSLRTLDEQFF
TRBV24-1,CATSDVETQYF
TRBV29-1,CSVEDSGTPPETQYF
TRBV3-1,CASSQLTGRTEQFF
TRBV12-3/TRBV12-4,CASSSGRDANTGELFF
TRBV4-1,CASSRGEQATEAFF
TRBV7-2,CASSRDGRSYGYTF
TRBV5-1,CASSLDGHQNTEAFF
TRBV27,CASSSLPTGWGLSYNSPLHF
TRBV4-3,CASSQTWTGDNSPLHF
TRBV20-1,CSATGRTGWEETQYF
TRBV2,CASGTGPHEQYF
TRBV29-1,CSATRGNTIYF
TRBV6-5,CASSYWGQASYEQYF
TRBV4-3,CASSQDWDLANYGYTF
TRBV29-1,CSVEPAGGPYNEQFF
TRBV3-1,CASSQAPGGDEQFF
TRBV20-1,CSANGLAGRKYF
TRBV18,CASSPLQGNTEAFF
TRBV6-1,CASSEAVTGLYFSGNTIYF
TRBV6-1,CASIRMPSGEGYEQYF
TRBV19,CASMDPAGGIYEQYF
TRBV3-1,CASSRTRVNTQYF
TRBV27,CASSSPDRGGSPLHF
TRBV5-6,CASSSLQGIFGELFF
TRBV27,CASSTGAGYNEQFF
TRBV6-2/TRBV6-3,CASSYSRDRDAFF